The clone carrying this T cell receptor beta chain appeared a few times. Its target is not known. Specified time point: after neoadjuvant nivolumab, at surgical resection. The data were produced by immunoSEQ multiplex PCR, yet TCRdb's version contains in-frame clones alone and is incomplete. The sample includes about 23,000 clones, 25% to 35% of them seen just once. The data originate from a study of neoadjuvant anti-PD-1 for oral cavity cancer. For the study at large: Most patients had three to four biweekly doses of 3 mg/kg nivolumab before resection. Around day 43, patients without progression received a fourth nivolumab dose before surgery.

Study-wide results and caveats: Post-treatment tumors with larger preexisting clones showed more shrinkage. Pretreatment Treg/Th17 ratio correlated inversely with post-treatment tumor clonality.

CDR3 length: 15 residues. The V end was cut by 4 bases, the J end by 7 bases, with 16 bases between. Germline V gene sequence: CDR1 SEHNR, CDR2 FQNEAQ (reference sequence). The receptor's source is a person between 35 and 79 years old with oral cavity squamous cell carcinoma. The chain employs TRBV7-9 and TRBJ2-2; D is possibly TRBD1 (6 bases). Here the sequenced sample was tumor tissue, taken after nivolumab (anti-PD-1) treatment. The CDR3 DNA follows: TGTGCCAGCAGCTCTGGTCAGGGGATTCACGGGGAGCTGTTTTTT. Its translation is CASSSGQGIHGELFF. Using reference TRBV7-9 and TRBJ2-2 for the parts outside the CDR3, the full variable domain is DTGVSQNPRHKITKRGQNVTFRCDPISEHNRLYWYRQTLGQGPEFLTYFQNEAQLEKSRLLSDRFSAERPKGSFSTLEIQRTEQGDSAMYLCASSSGQGIHGELFFGEGSRLTVL.